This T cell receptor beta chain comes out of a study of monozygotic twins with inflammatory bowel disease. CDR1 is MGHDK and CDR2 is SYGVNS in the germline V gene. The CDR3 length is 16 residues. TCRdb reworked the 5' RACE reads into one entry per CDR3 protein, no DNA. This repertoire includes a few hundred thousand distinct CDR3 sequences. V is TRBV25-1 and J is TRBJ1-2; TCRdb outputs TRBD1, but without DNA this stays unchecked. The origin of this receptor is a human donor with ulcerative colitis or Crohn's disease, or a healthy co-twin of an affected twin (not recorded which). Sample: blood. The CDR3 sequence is CASSELQTGPTYGYTF.